A single sample is the source of the 32 T cell receptor beta chains below, sequenced in a study of neurological immune-mediated disorders. TCRdb reprocessed the 5' RACE reads with MiXCR, giving one entry per CDR3 protein. The sample holds tens of thousands of distinct CDR3 sequences, approximately 12% seen once. The sequencing input was PBMCs. The receptors come from a female donor in good health.

This clonotype came up many times. This chain connects TRBV20-1 to TRBJ2-4; TRBD2 might be the D (6 bases). Trimming took 1 base from V and 7 from J, leaving 20 bases between them. Germline V gene sequence: CDR1 DFQATT, CDR2 SNEGSKA (reference sequence). The CDR3 has 16 amino acids. The CDR3: CSARAFRVGEANIQYF. The CDR3 DNA reads TGCAGTGCTAGAGCATTTCGGGTGGGGGAGGCCAACATTCAGTACTTC.

This clonotype was counted at least ten times. This chain connects TRBV19 to TRBJ2-7; D is unclear. The CDR3 runs to 13 residues. Germline V gene lookup returns CDR1 LNHDA and CDR2 SQIVND (reference sequence). The V and J ends lost 3 bases and 7 bases respectively, with 13 bases between them. The CDR3 nucleotides read TGTGCCAGTAGTATCTTCCACTCTATGGAGCAGTACTTC. This encodes CASSIFHSMEQYF.

This clonotype was seen ten or more times. This chain uses TRBV12-3 or TRBV12-4 with TRBJ1-2; D not resolved. V was pared by 6 bases and J by 8 bases, with 10 bases between. The CDR3 length is 11 residues. Here the CDR3 DNA reads TGTGCCAGCAGCTGGGGTCAGGGCTACACCTTC. It encodes CASSWGQGYTF.

In this sample, this clonotype turned up a few times. The rearrangement links TRBV5-1 to TRBJ2-1; D ambiguous. Looked up from germline, CDR1 is SGHRS and CDR2 is YFSETQ. The CDR3 runs 15 residues. Deletions cut 4 bases from V and 0 bases from J, with 11 bases between. The CDR3, as DNA: TGCGCCAGCAGCCCGGACCCAAGCTCCTACAATGAGCAGTTCTTC. Translated, it gives CASSPDPSSYNEQFF.

This clonotype was observed at least ten times. The V call is TRBV6-5, the J call TRBJ1-1; 9 bases map to TRBD1. The ends lost 2 bases at V and 5 bases at J; junction bases unmatched: 9. Germline-derived CDR1 and CDR2 are MNHEY and SVGAGI. This CDR3 spans 16 amino acids. Here the CDR3 reads CASSYTQQGAKTEAFF. The DNA for the CDR3 is TGTGCCAGCAGTTACACCCAACAGGGGGCTAAGACTGAAGCTTTCTTT.

This clonotype was observed at least ten times. The CDR3 region is CASSYSGQGTYEQYF. For the CDR3, the DNA is TGTGCCAGCAGTTACTCGGGACAGGGTACCTACGAGCAGTACTTC. The V call is TRBV6-5, the J call TRBJ2-7; TRBD1 aligns across 9 bases. In germline, CDR1 is MNHEY, CDR2 SVGAGI. This CDR3 has 15 amino acids. Trimming took 0 bases from V and 2 from J; bases not matched to a gene: 2.

At least ten counts were recorded for this clonotype. The rearrangement uses TRBV5-5 and TRBJ1-6; D unclear. V gave up 0 bases and J gave up 8 bases, with 9 bases separating them. The CDR3 has 14 residues. Germline assignment: CDR1 SGHKS and CDR2 YYEKEE (reference sequence). In DNA, the CDR3 is TGTGCCAGCAGCTTGGGAGTGTTCGATTCACCCCTCCACTTT. Translating it yields CASSLGVFDSPLHF.

There are many counts of this clonotype. The chain carries TRBV20-1 and TRBJ1-2, with unresolved D. This CDR3 comprises 14 residues. Germline lookup yields CDR1 DFQATT and CDR2 SNEGSKA (reference sequence). The ends were cut back, 0 bases at V and 5 bases at J, with 13 bases in the middle. CDR3 amino acids: CSARDRQALYGYTF. CDR3 nucleotide sequence: TGCAGTGCTAGAGATAGGCAGGCCCTGTATGGCTACACCTTC.

As regards this clonotype: This may arise from a read error, as a much more abundant clone is one base away. The V gene is TRBV6-5, the J gene TRBJ1-2; possible D gene TRBD1, 6 bases. This CDR3 region has 16 residues. Germline V gene sequence: CDR1 MNHEY, CDR2 SVGAGI. The CDR3 sequence is CACSLQRGGRAGGYTF. The DNA for the CDR3 is TGTGCCTGCAGTCTGCAGAGGGGGGGGCGAGCGGGTGGCTACACCTTC.

This clonotype came up many times. V is TRBV5-1 and J is TRBJ2-5, with no clear D. Germline V lookup: CDR1 SGHRS, CDR2 YFSETQ. The V end lost 4 bases, the J end lost 4 bases, and 11 bases lay between the germline ends. The CDR3 length is 13 residues. As DNA, the CDR3 is TGCGCCAGCAGCCCGACATTATCAGAGACCCAGTACTTC. Protein: CASSPTLSETQYF.

Ten or more counts support this clonotype. This chain uses TRBV4-2 with TRBJ2-1; 11 nucleotides align to TRBD2. CDR1 and CDR2 (germline): LGHNA, YNFKEQ. The CDR3 consists of 16 residues. With 2 bases clipped from V and 6 bases from J, the junction kept 6 bases outside the gene matches. CDR3 sequence (DNA): TGTGCCAGCAGCCAATTTGGGGGGACTAGCGGCAATGAGCAGTTCTTC. It specifies CASSQFGGTSGNEQFF.

This clonotype showed up just a few times. The chain recombines TRBV11-2 with TRBJ2-3; D possibly corresponds to TRBD1 (5 bases). Germline V gives CDR1 SGHAT, CDR2 FQNNGV. The CDR3 runs 14 residues. The V gene lost 5 bases and the J gene lost 3 bases, with 12 bases spanning the gap. The CDR3 sequence is CASSLDKGTDTQYF. CDR3 in DNA: TGTGCCAGCAGCCTGGACAAGGGGACAGATACGCAGTATTTT.

This clonotype was seen ten or more times. The chain employs TRBV28 and TRBJ2-5, with D perhaps matching TRBD1 (6 bases). There are 17 residues in the CDR3. The V gene's germline CDR1 is MDHEN and CDR2 SYDVKM. The V end was cut by 4 bases, the J end by 0 bases, with 18 bases between. CDR3 region: CASSSWEQGNNQETQYF. CDR3 nucleotides: TGTGCCAGCAGTTCGTGGGAACAGGGCAATAACCAAGAGACCCAGTACTTC.

This clonotype occurred many times. V gene TRBV6-5 combines with J gene TRBJ2-6; D gene uncertain. V was trimmed by 2 bases and J by 0 bases, leaving 8 bases between them. From germline, CDR1 is MNHEY and CDR2 SVGAGI. The CDR3 runs 16 residues. The CDR3 here is CASSYTRLSGANVLTF. Written as DNA, the CDR3 is TGTGCCAGCAGTTACACCCGACTCTCTGGGGCCAACGTCCTGACTTTC.

On this clonotype: One junction end does not reproduce the germline sequence, and a read error may be involved. V gene TRBV5-1 combines with J gene TRBJ1-1; 10 bases line up with TRBD1. Germline V gives CDR1 SGHRS, CDR2 YFSETQ. This CDR3 region has 16 residues. CDR3 in amino acids: CANSSTGGIGNTEAFF. In DNA, the CDR3 is TGCGCCAACAGCTCGACAGGGGGCATCGGGAACACTGAAGCTTTCTTT. Together with reference TRBV5-1 and TRBJ1-1, the CDR3 gives the full variable domain: KAGVTQTPRYLIKTRGQQVTLSCSPISGHRSVSWYQQTPGQGLQFLFEYFSETQRNKGNFPGRFSGRQFSNSRSEMNVSTLELGDSALYLCANSSTGGIGNTEAFFGQGTRLTVV.

This clonotype was counted many times. This chain links TRBV6-5 with TRBJ2-7, with D possibly TRBD2 on 5 matching bases. Germline V CDR1 and CDR2: MNHEY, SVGAGI. This CDR3 has 16 residues. The germline V and J ends were trimmed by 2 bases and 0 bases, with 14 bases remaining between them. DNA of the CDR3: TGTGCCAGCAGTTACAAGGACTTCCCGAGCTCCTACGAGCAGTACTTC. Translated, it gives CASSYKDFPSSYEQYF.

This clonotype is termed medium-sized. This chain links TRBV12-3 or TRBV12-4 with TRBJ1-4, with D uncertain. The CDR3 has 14 residues. V was cut by 3 bases and J by 7 bases, with 12 bases left in between. The CDR3 sequence: CASSFRGFGEKLFF. Here the CDR3 DNA reads TGTGCCAGCAGTTTCCGGGGATTTGGTGAAAAACTGTTTTTT.

This clonotype was observed a handful of times. This chain connects TRBV30 to TRBJ2-7; 8 bases map to TRBD2. Looked up from germline, CDR1 is GTSNPN and CDR2 is SVGIG (reference sequence). Losses at the gene ends were 3 bases for V and 1 base for J; bases not matched to a gene: 2. This CDR3 has 13 residues. DNA for the CDR3: TGTGCCTGGAGACTAGCGGCGTCCTACGAGCAGTACTTC. Its translation: CAWRLAASYEQYF.

The table lists this clonotype with many counts. The V gene is TRBV5-1, the J gene TRBJ1-6; 9 positions match TRBD1. The CDR3 has 14 amino acids. From germline, CDR1 is SGHRS and CDR2 YFSETQ. The V segment lost 4 bases and the J segment 10 bases; nucleotides outside the gene matches: 6. The CDR3 nucleotides read TGCGCCAGCAGCGCGACAGGGGGATCGTCACCCCTCCACTTT. Amino acid sequence: CASSATGGSSPLHF.

A single count supports this clonotype. The chain carries TRBV30 and TRBJ1-1; D gene uncertain. The CDR3 contains 13 residues. Trimming took off 0 bases at V and 7 bases at J, with 12 bases between the two ends. Germline V gene lookup returns CDR1 GTSNPN and CDR2 SVGIG (reference sequence). CDR3 loop: CAWSVAVRNEAFF. The CDR3 nucleotides are TGTGCCTGGAGTGTCGCAGTAAGAAATGAAGCTTTCTTT.

There are many counts of this clonotype. V and J are TRBV18 and TRBJ2-1, with D tentatively TRBD1 (6 bases). V lost 6 bases, J lost 3 bases, and 15 bases lay in between. The CDR3 contains 15 residues. The germline CDR1 and CDR2 sequences are KGHSH and LQKENI. CDR3 bases: TGTGCCAGCTCGCTCCGACAGGCCGACTACAATGAGCAGTTCTTC. The encoded protein is CASSLRQADYNEQFF.

This clonotype was recorded at least ten times. The chain uses TRBV20-1 and TRBJ2-7; 8 bases are a match to TRBD2. This CDR3 has 14 residues. CDR1 DFQATT and CDR2 SNEGSKA come from the germline V gene (reference sequence). Trimming took 5 bases from V and 2 from J; bases not matched to a gene: 8. CDR3 DNA sequence: TGCAGTGCTCCTAGGCGGGGGGATCCCTACGAGCAGTACTTC. Translated: CSAPRRGDPYEQYF.

This clonotype is medium-sized (0.01 to 0.1%). J is TRBJ1-3 and V is TRBV12-3 or TRBV12-4; D is unclear. The germline V and J ends were trimmed by 7 bases and 4 bases, with 17 bases remaining between them. This CDR3 spans 15 amino acids. The DNA for the CDR3 is TGTGCCAGCACCACCCGGGGAGAGAGCGGAAACACCATATATTTT. Protein: CASTTRGESGNTIYF.

This clonotype was detected many times. The V call is TRBV7-9, the J call TRBJ2-5; the D gene is possibly TRBD2 (5 bases). Deletions cut 3 bases from V and 5 bases from J, with 13 bases between. Germline CDR1 and CDR2: SEHNR and FQNEAQ (reference sequence). This CDR3 comprises 14 residues. The CDR3 here is CASSFWEHGETQYF. CDR3 nucleotide sequence: TGTGCCAGCAGCTTTTGGGAGCATGGGGAGACCCAGTACTTC.

This clonotype was observed at least ten times. V gene TRBV27 combines with J gene TRBJ1-6, with a weak D call TRBD1 (5 bases). The length of the CDR3 is 12 residues. In germline, CDR1 is MNHEY, CDR2 SMNVEV (reference sequence). V was shortened by 5 bases and J by 14 bases, with 13 bases between the two germline ends. The CDR3 coding sequence is TGTGCCAGCAGTCCAGACGGGGGAGCCCTCCACTTT. Its translation is CASSPDGGALHF.

This clonotype came up a few times. A much larger clonotype is one base distant, so this may be a read error. V and J are TRBV18 and TRBJ1-2; D not certain. Per the germline V gene, CDR1 is KGHSH and CDR2 is LQKENI. The CDR3 covers 15 residues. The CDR3, as DNA: TGTGCCAGCTCACCAAGTAGCCAGGACGGCTATGGCAACACCTTC. Translation: CASSPSSQDGYGNTF.

This clonotype was seen repeatedly, ten times or more. The chain recombines TRBV5-1 with TRBJ1-1; the D gene is possibly TRBD1 (6 bases). The CDR3 consists of 15 residues. The germline V gene encodes CDR1 SGHRS and CDR2 YFSETQ. V lost 0 bases, J lost 1 base, and 10 bases lay in between. The CDR3 region has the DNA TGCGCCAGCAGCTTGGGGGGGGGGCCGAACACTGAAGCTTTCTTT. This sequence encodes CASSLGGGPNTEAFF.

This clonotype was counted at least ten times. This chain uses TRBV24-1 with TRBJ2-3, with D hard to call. V gave up 3 bases and J gave up 2 bases, with 11 bases separating them. CDR1 is KGHDR, CDR2 SFDVKD, per germline. The CDR3 runs 15 residues. CDR3 residues: CATSDPGRNTDTQYF. DNA for the CDR3: TGTGCCACCAGTGATCCCGGGCGTAACACAGATACGCAGTATTTT.

This clonotype was seen many times. The J gene is TRBJ2-1, the V gene TRBV5-1; D not resolved. Between the trimmed V and J ends, which lost 0 bases and 6 bases, there was a span of 10 bases. There are 14 residues in the CDR3. CDR1 and CDR2 from the germline V gene are SGHRS and YFSETQ. In DNA, the CDR3 is TGCGCCAGCAGCTTGGAATCTACAAGCAATGAGCAGTTCTTC. Amino acid sequence: CASSLESTSNEQFF.

In the case of this clonotype: Being one base from a much bigger clone, this may be a read error. V gene TRBV6-5 combines with J gene TRBJ1-2; no definite D call. With 6 bases removed from V and 6 bases from J, the gap between germline ends came to 14 bases. Germline CDR1 MNHEY, CDR2 SVGAGI. The CDR3 has 13 amino acids. CDR3 sequence reads: CASSPHCTDGYTF. In nucleotides, the CDR3 is TGTGCCAGCAGCCCTCATTGTACTGATGGCTACACCTTC.

Ten or more counts support this clonotype. This chain connects TRBV5-1 to TRBJ1-3; 9 bases fit TRBD1. The V and J ends lost 4 bases and 8 bases, in that order; junction bases with no gene match: 10. CDR1 and CDR2 (germline): SGHRS, YFSETQ. The CDR3 runs 15 residues. The DNA of the CDR3 is TGCGCCAGCAGCACCGCCGGGACAGGGATTTACACCATATATTTT. Translated: CASSTAGTGIYTIYF.

In this sample, this clonotype turned up many times. The chain combines TRBV6-1 with TRBJ1-1, with TRBD1 matching over 7 bases. The CDR3 is 13 amino acids. With V trimmed by 5 bases and J by 5 bases, 5 bases remained unmatched. Per germline, CDR1 MNHNS and CDR2 SASEGT. CDR3 nucleotides: TGTGCCAGCAGTAGACAGGGATGGACTGAAGCTTTCTTT. Protein product: CASSRQGWTEAFF.